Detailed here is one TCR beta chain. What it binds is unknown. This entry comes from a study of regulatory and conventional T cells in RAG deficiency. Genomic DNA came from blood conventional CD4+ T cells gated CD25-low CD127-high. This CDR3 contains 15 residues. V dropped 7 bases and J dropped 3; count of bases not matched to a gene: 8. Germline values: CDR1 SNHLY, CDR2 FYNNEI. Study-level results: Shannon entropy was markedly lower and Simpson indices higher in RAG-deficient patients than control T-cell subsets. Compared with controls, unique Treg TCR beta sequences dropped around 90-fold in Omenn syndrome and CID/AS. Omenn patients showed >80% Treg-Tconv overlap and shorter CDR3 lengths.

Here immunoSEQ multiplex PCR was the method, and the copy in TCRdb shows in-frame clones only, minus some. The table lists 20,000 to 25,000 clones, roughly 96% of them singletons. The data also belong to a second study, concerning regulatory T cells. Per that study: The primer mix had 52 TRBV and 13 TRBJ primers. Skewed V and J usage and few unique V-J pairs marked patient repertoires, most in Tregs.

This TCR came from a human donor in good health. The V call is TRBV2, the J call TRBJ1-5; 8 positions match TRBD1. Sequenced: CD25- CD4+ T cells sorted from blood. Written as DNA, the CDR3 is TGTGCCAGCAACTCCGGACAGGGACTCAATCAGCCCCAGCATTTT. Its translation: CASNSGQGLNQPQHF.